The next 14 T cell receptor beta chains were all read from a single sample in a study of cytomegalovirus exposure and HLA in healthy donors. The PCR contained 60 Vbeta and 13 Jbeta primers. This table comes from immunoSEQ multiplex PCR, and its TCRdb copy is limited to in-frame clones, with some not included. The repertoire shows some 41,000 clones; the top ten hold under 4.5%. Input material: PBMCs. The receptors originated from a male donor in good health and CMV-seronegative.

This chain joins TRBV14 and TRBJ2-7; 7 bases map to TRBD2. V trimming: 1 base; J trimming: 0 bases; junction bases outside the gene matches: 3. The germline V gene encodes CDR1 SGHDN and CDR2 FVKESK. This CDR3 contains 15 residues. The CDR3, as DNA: TGTGCCAGCAGCCAAGGACTAGCTAGCTCCTACGAGCAGTACTTC. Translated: CASSQGLASSYEQYF.

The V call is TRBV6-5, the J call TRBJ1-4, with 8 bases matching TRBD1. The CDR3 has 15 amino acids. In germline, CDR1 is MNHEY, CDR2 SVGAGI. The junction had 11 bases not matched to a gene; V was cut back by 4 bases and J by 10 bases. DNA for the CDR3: TGTGCCAGCAGTTTGGGGGACAGGCGTATTGGAAAACTGTTTTTT. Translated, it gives CASSLGDRRIGKLFF.

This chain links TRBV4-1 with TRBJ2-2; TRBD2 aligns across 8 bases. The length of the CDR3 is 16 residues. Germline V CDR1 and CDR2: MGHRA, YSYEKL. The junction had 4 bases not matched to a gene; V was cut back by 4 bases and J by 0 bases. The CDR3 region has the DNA TGCGCCAGCAGCCTCCTAGCGGGTTCGAACACCGGGGAGCTGTTTTTT. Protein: CASSLLAGSNTGELFF.

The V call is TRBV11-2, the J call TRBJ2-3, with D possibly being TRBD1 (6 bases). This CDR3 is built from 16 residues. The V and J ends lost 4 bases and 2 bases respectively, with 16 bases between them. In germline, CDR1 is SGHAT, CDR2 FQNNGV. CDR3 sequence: CASSSRGDSPTDTQYF. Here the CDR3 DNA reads TGTGCCAGCAGCTCCAGGGGAGACAGCCCCACAGATACGCAGTATTTT.

The chain's CDR3 is CACASLAESSYEQYF. As DNA, the CDR3 is TGTGCCTGTGCCTCCCTGGCGGAGAGCTCCTACGAGCAGTACTTC. This rearrangement joins TRBV6-1 to TRBJ2-7; D unresolved. Trimming cost V 11 bases and J 0 bases, with 20 bases left between them. The CDR3 has 15 amino acids. Per germline, CDR1 MNHNS and CDR2 SASEGT.

The CDR3 region is CASSTGVSDTQYF. CDR3 DNA: TGTGCCAGCAGCACAGGGGTTTCAGATACGCAGTATTTT. This chain links TRBV7-7 with TRBJ2-3; TRBD1 matches at 7 bases. Germline V gene sequence: CDR1 SSHAT, CDR2 FNYEAQ (reference sequence). Losses at the gene ends were 5 bases for V and 4 bases for J; bases not matched to a gene: 3. This CDR3 contains 13 residues. Using reference TRBV7-7 and TRBJ2-3 for the parts outside the CDR3, the full variable domain is GAGVSQSPRYKVTKRGQDVTLRCDPISSHATLYWYQQALGQGPEFLTYFNYEAQPDKSGLPSDRFSAERPEGSISTLTIQRTEQRDSAMYRCASSTGVSDTQYFGPGTRLTVL.

This chain's CDR3 is CASSPPSGGGRVETQYF. For the CDR3, the DNA is TGCGCCAGCAGCCCACCTAGCGGGGGCGGCCGGGTAGAGACCCAGTACTTC. The genes are TRBV5-1 and TRBJ2-5; 10 bases agree with TRBD2. Losses at the gene ends were 4 bases for V and 4 bases for J; bases not matched to a gene: 13. The CDR3 is 17 amino acids. CDR1 and CDR2 (germline): SGHRS, YFSETQ.

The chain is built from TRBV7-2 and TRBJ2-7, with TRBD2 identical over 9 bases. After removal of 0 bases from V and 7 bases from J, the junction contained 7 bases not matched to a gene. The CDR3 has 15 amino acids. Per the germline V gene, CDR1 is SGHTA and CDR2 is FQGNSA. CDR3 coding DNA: TGTGCCAGCAGCTTAGCCGTAGCGGGGGTAAGGGAGCAGTACTTC. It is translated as CASSLAVAGVREQYF.

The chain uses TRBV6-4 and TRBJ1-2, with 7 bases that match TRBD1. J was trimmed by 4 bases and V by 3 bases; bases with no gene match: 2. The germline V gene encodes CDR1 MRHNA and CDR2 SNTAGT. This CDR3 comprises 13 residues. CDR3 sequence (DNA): TGTGCCAGCAGTGAAGGGGGCACCTATGGCTACACCTTC. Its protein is CASSEGGTYGYTF.

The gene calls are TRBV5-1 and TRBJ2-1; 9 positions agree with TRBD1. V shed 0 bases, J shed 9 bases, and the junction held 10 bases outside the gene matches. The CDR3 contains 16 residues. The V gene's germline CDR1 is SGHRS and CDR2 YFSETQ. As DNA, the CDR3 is TGCGCCAGCAGCTTGGAGTGGGGACAGGGTACGAGTGAGCAGTTCTTC. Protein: CASSLEWGQGTSEQFF. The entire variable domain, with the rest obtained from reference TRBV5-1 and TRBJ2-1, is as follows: KAGVTQTPRYLIKTRGQQVTLSCSPISGHRSVSWYQQTPGQGLQFLFEYFSETQRNKGNFPGRFSGRQFSNSRSEMNVSTLELGDSALYLCASSLEWGQGTSEQFFGPGTRLTVL.

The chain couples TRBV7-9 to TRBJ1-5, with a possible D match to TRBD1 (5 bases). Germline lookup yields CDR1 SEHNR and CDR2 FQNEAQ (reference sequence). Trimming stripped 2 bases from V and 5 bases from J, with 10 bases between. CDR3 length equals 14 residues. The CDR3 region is CASSLTAGHQPQHF. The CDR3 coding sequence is TGTGCCAGCAGCTTAACGGCAGGGCATCAGCCCCAGCATTTT.

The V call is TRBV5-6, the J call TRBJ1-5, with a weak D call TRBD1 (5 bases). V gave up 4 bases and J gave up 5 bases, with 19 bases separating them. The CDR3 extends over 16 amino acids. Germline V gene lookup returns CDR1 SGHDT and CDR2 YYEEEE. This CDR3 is CASSQGPVERDQPQHF. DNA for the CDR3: TGTGCCAGCAGCCAGGGCCCAGTGGAGAGAGATCAGCCCCAGCATTTT.

CDR3 nucleotide sequence: TGCAGCGGGAACTCAAAAGGGGATGAGCAGTTCTTC. It encodes CSGNSKGDEQFF. The chain uses TRBV29-1 and TRBJ2-1; tentative D call: TRBD1 (5 bases). V was clipped by 7 bases and J by 8 bases, with 15 bases between them. CDR3 length equals 12 residues. From germline, CDR1 is SQVTM and CDR2 ANQGSEA.

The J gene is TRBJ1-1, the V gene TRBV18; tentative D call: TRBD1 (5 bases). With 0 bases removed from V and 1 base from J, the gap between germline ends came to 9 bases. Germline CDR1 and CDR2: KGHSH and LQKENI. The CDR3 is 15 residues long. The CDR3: CASSPPDRRNTEAFF. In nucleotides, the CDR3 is TGTGCCAGCTCACCACCTGACAGACGGAACACTGAAGCTTTCTTT.